One sample yielded the 6 T cell receptor beta chains listed below, sequenced in a study of CD8 T cells in Susac syndrome. Reverse transcription of 0.5 to 1 ug RNA was performed with random hexamers. TCRdb re-derived calls from the immunoSEQ multiplex PCR reads in MiXCR, one entry per CDR3 protein. This sample carries about 250,000 distinct CDR3 sequences, over 85% of them seen once, and the ten largest clones take 0.065% to 0.08%. The specimen sequenced was CD4+ T cells from PBMCs. Source of these receptors: a human donor with multiple sclerosis.

The rearrangement uses TRBV4-1 and TRBJ2-7, with 11 positions matching TRBD2. V shed 1 base, J shed 0 bases, and the junction held 5 bases outside the gene matches. The germline gives CDR1 MGHRA, CDR2 YSYEKL. CDR3 length: 17 amino acids. CDR3 sequence: CASSQVASGGSSYEQYF. The CDR3 bases are TGCGCCAGCAGCCAAGTTGCTAGCGGGGGGTCCTCCTACGAGCAGTACTTC.

The chain joins TRBV3-1 to TRBJ2-5; 7 nucleotides line up with TRBD2. The junction had 9 bases not matched to a gene; V was cut back by 7 bases and J by 7 bases. Germline V gene lookup returns CDR1 LGHDT and CDR2 YNNKEL (reference sequence). The CDR3 totals 13 residues. The CDR3 protein is CASTPTWGGTQYF. Here the CDR3 DNA reads TGTGCCAGCACCCCGACCTGGGGGGGGACCCAGTACTTC.

The chain uses TRBV2 and TRBJ1-4, with TRBD1 matching over 7 bases. The germline gives CDR1 SNHLY, CDR2 FYNNEI. The junction had 5 bases not matched to a gene; V was cut back by 6 bases and J by 1 base. The CDR3 is 15 residues long. CDR3 protein: CASRIRTGTNEKLFF. The CDR3 DNA follows: TGTGCCAGCAGGATCAGGACAGGAACTAATGAAAAACTGTTTTTT.

J is TRBJ2-5 and V is TRBV20-1; D could derive from TRBD1 or TRBD2 (5 bases each). Germline V gene sequence: CDR1 DFQATT, CDR2 SNEGSKA (reference sequence). The V and J ends lost 6 bases and 1 base respectively, with 18 bases between them. This CDR3 has 15 residues. Here the CDR3 reads CSAHRDGRIQETQYF. The CDR3 DNA is TGCAGTGCGCACCGGGACGGAAGGATCCAAGAGACCCAGTACTTC.

The chain couples TRBV20-1 to TRBJ2-3; no reliable D call. The CDR3 spans 14 residues. Germline V gene sequence: CDR1 DFQATT, CDR2 SNEGSKA (reference sequence). Trimming stripped 6 bases from V and 0 bases from J, with 13 bases between. CDR3 DNA: TGCAGTGCCGGGCGTGGCGAGAGCACAGATACGCAGTATTTT. Amino acid sequence: CSAGRGESTDTQYF.

The chain combines TRBV28 with TRBJ2-7; 8 bases map to TRBD1. Trimming removed 8 bases from V and 3 bases from J; junction bases left unmatched: 9. The CDR3 has 14 residues. CDR1 MDHEN and CDR2 SYDVKM come from the germline V gene. DNA for the CDR3: TGTGCCAGCGGGGACAGGTTAGGCGTCTACGAGCAGTACGTC. Translated, it gives CASGDRLGVYEQYV.